The 6 T cell receptor beta chains in this list originate from one sample, sequenced in a study of circulating and synovial CD4+ cells in juvenile arthritis. Profiled with immunoSEQ multiplex PCR; TCRdb holds only in-frame clones, not every one. The sample lists about 16,000 clones; about 90% were seen once. The sequenced material came from CD4+ T cells from blood. These receptors originate from a human donor with juvenile idiopathic arthritis.

The CDR3, as DNA: TGTGCCAGCAGTGGATCTGACCGGGGGGGGACCGGGGAGCTGTTTTTT. Protein product: CASSGSDRGGTGELFF. V is TRBV6-1 and J is TRBJ2-2, with 8 bases identical to TRBD2. The germline V gene encodes CDR1 MNHNS and CDR2 SASEGT. V lost 4 bases and J lost 5; bases outside the gene matches: 9. The CDR3 sequence is 16 residues long.

V is TRBV5-6 and J is TRBJ2-1; TRBD2 matches 9 bases. V was clipped by 0 bases and J by 4 bases; unmatched bases: 5. Germline V CDR1 and CDR2: SGHDT, YYEEEE. This CDR3 spans 16 amino acids. CDR3 sequence reads: CASSLGSSGKYNEQFF. Here the CDR3 DNA reads TGTGCCAGCAGCTTGGGGTCTAGCGGGAAATACAATGAGCAGTTCTTC.

This chain uses TRBV7-9 with TRBJ1-2; no definite D call. CDR1 and CDR2 from the germline V gene are SEHNR and FQNEAQ (reference sequence). V lost 5 bases to trimming and J lost 3 bases, with 7 bases between them. CDR3 length equals 12 residues. CDR3 loop: CASSLQDYGYTF. CDR3 coding DNA: TGTGCCAGCAGCCTCCAGGACTATGGCTACACCTTC. Using reference TRBV7-9 and TRBJ1-2 for the parts outside the CDR3, the full variable domain is DTGVSQNPRHKITKRGQNVTFRCDPISEHNRLYWYRQTLGQGPEFLTYFQNEAQLEKSRLLSDRFSAERPKGSFSTLEIQRTEQGDSAMYLCASSLQDYGYTFGSGTRLTVV.

This rearrangement joins TRBV7-7 to TRBJ2-2, with 8 bases identical to TRBD2. Germline V CDR1 and CDR2: SSHAT, FNYEAQ (reference sequence). V lost 7 bases and J lost 3; bases outside the gene matches: 4. The CDR3 spans 14 residues. CDR3 DNA sequence: TGTGCCAGCAAAAGCGGGAGACACACCGGGGAGCTGTTTTTT. Its protein is CASKSGRHTGELFF.

This clone is a singleton in its sample. A read error may produce the germline difference seen at one junction end. Other DNA sequences in the sample encode the same CDR3. The chain combines TRBV12-5 with TRBJ1-6, with TRBD1 as a possible D gene (6 bases). Germline CDR1 reads LGHNT; CDR2 reads FRNRAP. There are 13 residues in the CDR3. CDR3 region: CASANRVNSPLHF. The CDR3 bases are TGTGCTAGTGCTAACAGGGTAAATTCCCCCCTCCACTTT.

The rearrangement links TRBV7-9 to TRBJ2-5; D call uncertain. The CDR3 loop spans 15 amino acids. Trimming pared 4 bases from V and 5 bases from J, leaving 17 bases between. Germline CDR1 SEHNR, CDR2 FQNEAQ (reference sequence). CDR3 sequence reads: CASSSILRTPETQYF. The CDR3 DNA is TGTGCCAGCAGCTCCATACTAAGAACACCGGAGACCCAGTACTTC.